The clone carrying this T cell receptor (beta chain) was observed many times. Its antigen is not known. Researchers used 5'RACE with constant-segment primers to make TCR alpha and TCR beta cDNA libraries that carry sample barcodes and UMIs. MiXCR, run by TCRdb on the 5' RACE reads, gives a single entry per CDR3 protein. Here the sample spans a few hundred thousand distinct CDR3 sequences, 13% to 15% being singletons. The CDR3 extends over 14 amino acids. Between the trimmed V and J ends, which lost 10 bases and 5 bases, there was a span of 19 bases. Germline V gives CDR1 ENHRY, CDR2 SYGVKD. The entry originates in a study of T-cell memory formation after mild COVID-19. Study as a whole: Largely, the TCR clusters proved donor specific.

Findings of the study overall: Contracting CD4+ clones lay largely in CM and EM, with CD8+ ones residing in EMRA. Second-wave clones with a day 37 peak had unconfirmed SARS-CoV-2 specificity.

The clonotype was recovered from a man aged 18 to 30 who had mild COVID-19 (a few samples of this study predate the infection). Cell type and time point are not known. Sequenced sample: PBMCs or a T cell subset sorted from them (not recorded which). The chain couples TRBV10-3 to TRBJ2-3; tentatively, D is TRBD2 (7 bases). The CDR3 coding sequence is TGTGCCACCCGCCAACGGGGGGCGGAAGATACGCAGTATTTT. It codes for CATRQRGAEDTQYF.